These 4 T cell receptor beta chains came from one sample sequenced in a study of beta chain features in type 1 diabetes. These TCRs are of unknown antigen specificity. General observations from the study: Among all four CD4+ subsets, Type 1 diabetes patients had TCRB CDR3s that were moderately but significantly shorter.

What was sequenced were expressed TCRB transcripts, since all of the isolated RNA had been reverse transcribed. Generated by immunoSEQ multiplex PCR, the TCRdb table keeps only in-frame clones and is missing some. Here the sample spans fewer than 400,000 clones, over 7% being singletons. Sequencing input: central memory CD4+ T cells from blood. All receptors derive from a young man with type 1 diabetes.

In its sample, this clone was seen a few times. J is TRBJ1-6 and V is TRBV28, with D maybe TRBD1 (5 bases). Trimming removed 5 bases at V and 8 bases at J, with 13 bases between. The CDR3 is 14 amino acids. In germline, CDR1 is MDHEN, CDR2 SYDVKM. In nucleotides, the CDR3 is TGTGCCAGCAGTCTTTTGGGGCTTGATTCACCCCTCCACTTT. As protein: CASSLLGLDSPLHF.

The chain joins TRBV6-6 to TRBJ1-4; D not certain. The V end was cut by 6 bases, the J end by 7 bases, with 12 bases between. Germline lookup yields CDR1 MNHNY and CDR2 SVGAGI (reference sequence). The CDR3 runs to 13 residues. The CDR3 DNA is TGTGCCAGCAGCCCGGTATCTTTTGAAAAACTGTTTTTT. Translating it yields CASSPVSFEKLFF.

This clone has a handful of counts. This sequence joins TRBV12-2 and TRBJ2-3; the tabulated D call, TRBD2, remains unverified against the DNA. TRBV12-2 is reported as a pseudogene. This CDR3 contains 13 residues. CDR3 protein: CATARRATDTQYF. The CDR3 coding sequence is TGTGCCACGGCGCGGAGAGCCACAGATACGCAGTATTTT.

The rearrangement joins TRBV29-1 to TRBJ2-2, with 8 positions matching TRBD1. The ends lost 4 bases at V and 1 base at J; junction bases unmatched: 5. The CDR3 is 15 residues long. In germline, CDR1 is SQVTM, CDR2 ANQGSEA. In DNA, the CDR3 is TGCAGCGTTGTGCAGGGGGCTATGAACACCGGGGAGCTGTTTTTT. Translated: CSVVQGAMNTGELFF.